Many counts were recorded for the clone carrying this TCR beta chain. Antigen unknown. Each CDR3 protein is one row after TCRdb ran MiXCR on the 5' RACE reads. The sample contains some 86,000 distinct CDR3 sequences, just over 2.5% of which appear only once. The source of the sample is a study of neurological immune-mediated disorders. Regarding the study as a whole: It was HTLV-1-associated myelopathy that showed the most TCR clonal expansion, while multiple sclerosis showed the least, falling below healthy controls.

This CDR3 contains 13 residues. Germline values: CDR1 SGHTA, CDR2 FQGNSA. The V end was cut by 5 bases, the J end by 7 bases, with 12 bases between. The sample consisted of PBMCs. This chain uses TRBV7-2 with TRBJ2-4; weak D call: TRBD2 (6 bases). The clonotype was recovered from a woman aged 25 to 45 with multiple sclerosis. CDR3: CASSPSRGNIQYF. The DNA for the CDR3 is TGTGCCAGCAGCCCCTCTCGGGGGAACATTCAGTACTTC.